This T cell receptor (beta chain) was sequenced during a study of response to subunit inactivated influenza vaccine. V was cut by 2 bases and J by 4 bases, with 11 bases left in between. The V gene's germline CDR1 is SGHVS and CDR2 FNYEAQ. The CDR3 is 14 residues long. The study's findings and limits: Each seasonal influenza vaccination, the authors suggested, recruits few new T cells.

In its sample, this clonotype was seen a few times. Its antigen is unknown. MiXCR, applied by TCRdb to the RT-PCR reads, yields one record per CDR3 protein. The data hold a few hundred thousand distinct CDR3 sequences, with 21% observed a single time. The source of this sequence is a man in his fifties or sixties who received an inactivated influenza vaccine. The chain combines TRBV7-6 with TRBJ2-5; weak D call: TRBD2 (6 bases). This specimen consisted of PBMCs from blood, obtained approximately 20 months after vaccination. The CDR3: CASSLNPGGETQYF. DNA for the CDR3: TGTGCCAGCAGCTTAAACCCCGGGGGAGAGACCCAGTACTTC.